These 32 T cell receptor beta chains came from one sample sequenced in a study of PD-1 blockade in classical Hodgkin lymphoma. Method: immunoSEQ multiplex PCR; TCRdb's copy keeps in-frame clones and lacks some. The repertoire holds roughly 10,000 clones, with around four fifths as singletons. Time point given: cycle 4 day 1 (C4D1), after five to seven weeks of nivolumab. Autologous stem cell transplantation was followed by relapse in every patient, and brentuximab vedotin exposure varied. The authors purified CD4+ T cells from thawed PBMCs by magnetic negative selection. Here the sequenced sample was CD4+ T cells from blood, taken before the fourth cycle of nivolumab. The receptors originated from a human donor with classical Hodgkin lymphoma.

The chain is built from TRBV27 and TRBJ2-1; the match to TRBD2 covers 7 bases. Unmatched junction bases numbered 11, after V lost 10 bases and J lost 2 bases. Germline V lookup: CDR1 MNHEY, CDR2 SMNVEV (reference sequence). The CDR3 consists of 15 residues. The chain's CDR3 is CATERRAGAYNEQFF. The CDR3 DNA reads TGTGCCACCGAGCGAAGGGCGGGGGCCTACAATGAGCAGTTCTTC.

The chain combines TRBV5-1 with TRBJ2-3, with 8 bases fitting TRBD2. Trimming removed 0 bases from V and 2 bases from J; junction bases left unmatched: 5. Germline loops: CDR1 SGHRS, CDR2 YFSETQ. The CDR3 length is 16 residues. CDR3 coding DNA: TGCGCCAGCAGCTTGGGGACTAGCAAACTCACAGATACGCAGTATTTT. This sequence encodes CASSLGTSKLTDTQYF.

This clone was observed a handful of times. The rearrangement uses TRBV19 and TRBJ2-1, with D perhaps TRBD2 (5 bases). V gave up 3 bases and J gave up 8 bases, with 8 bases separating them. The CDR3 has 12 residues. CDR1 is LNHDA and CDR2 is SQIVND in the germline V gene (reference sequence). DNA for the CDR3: TGTGCCAGTAGTATCTCGGGGTATGAGCAGTTCTTC. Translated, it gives CASSISGYEQFF.

The CDR3 protein is CASRGLAGGLETQYF. The CDR3 DNA is TGTGCCAGCAGGGGACTAGCGGGGGGGCTGGAGACCCAGTACTTC. The rearrangement links TRBV6-5 to TRBJ2-5, with 16 bases aligning to TRBD2. J gave up 5 bases and V 6 bases, and 3 bases lay outside the gene matches. CDR1 and CDR2 (germline): MNHEY, SVGAGI. CDR3 length: 15 residues.

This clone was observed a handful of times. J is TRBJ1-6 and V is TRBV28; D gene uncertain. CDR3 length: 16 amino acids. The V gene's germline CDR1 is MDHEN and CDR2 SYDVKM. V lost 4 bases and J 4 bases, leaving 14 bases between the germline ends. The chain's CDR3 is CASSCWPETYNSPLHF. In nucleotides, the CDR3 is TGTGCCAGCAGTTGCTGGCCAGAAACTTATAATTCACCCCTCCACTTT.

CDR3 DNA sequence: TGTCCACAGTTGGCGACCGATCGCTCTGGAAACACCATATATTTT. Its translation: CPQLATDRSGNTIYF. V is TRBV19 and J is TRBJ1-3, with D unclear. In germline, CDR1 is LNHDA, CDR2 SQIVND (reference sequence). This CDR3 region has 15 residues.

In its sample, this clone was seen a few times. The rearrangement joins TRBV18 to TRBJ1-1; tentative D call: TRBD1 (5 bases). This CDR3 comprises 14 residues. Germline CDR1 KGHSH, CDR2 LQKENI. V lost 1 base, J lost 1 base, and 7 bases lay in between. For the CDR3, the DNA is TGTGCCAGCTCACCACAGGGGCAGAACACTGAAGCTTTCTTT. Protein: CASSPQGQNTEAFF.

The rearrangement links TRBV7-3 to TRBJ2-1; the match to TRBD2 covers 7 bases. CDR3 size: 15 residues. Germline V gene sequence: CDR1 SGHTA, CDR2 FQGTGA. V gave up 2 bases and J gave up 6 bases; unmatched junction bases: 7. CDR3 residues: CASSLFPSGGNEQFF. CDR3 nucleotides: TGTGCCAGCAGCTTATTCCCTAGCGGTGGCAATGAGCAGTTCTTC. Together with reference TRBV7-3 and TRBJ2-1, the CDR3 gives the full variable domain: GAGVSQTPSNKVTEKGKYVELRCDPISGHTALYWYRQSLGQGPEFLIYFQGTGAADDSGLPNDRFFAVRPEGSVSTLKIQRTERGDSAVYLCASSLFPSGGNEQFFGPGTRLTVL.

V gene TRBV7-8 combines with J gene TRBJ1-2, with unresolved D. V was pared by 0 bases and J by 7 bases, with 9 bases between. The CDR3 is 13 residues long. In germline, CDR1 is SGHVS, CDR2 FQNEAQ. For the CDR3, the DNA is TGTGCCAGCAGCTTAGCTGGGCTTGGTGGCTACACCTTC. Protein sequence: CASSLAGLGGYTF.

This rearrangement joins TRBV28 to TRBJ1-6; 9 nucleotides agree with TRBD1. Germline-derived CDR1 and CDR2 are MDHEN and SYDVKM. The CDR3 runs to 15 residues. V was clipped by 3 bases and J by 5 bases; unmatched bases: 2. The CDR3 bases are TGTGCCAGCAGTTTGGGGGACAGGGATAATTCACCCCTCCACTTT. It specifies CASSLGDRDNSPLHF.

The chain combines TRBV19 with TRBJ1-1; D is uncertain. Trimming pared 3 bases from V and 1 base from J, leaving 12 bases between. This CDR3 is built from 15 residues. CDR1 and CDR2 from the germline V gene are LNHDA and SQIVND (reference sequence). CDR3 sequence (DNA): TGTGCCAGTAGTATCCCTGGGTTTGGGAACACTGAAGCTTTCTTT. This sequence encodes CASSIPGFGNTEAFF. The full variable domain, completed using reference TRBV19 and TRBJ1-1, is DGGITQSPKYLFRKEGQNVTLSCEQNLNHDAMYWYRQDPGQGLRLIYYSQIVNDFQKGDIAEGYSVSREKKESFPLTVTSAQKNPTAFYLCASSIPGFGNTEAFFGQGTRLTVV.

In DNA form, the CDR3 reads TGTGCCAGCAGTGAAGCGGGTAGGACGGAGCAGTTCTTC. It translates to CASSEAGRTEQFF. The chain carries TRBV6-1 and TRBJ2-1; D unclear. Trimming left V 0 bases short and J 10 bases short, with 10 bases between. CDR1 is MNHNS and CDR2 is SASEGT in the germline V gene. The CDR3 sequence is 13 residues long.

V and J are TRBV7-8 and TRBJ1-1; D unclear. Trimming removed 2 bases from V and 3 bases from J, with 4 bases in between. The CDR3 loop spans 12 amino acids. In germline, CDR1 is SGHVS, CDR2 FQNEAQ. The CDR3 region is CASSLSHTEAFF. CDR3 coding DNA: TGTGCCAGCAGCTTATCGCACACTGAAGCTTTCTTT.

CDR3 residues: CASSERASGGSTDTQYF. DNA of the CDR3: TGTGCCAGCAGTGAACGGGCTAGCGGGGGGTCCACAGATACGCAGTATTTT. This chain joins TRBV2 and TRBJ2-3, with 11 bases fitting TRBD2. The germline CDR1 and CDR2 sequences are SNHLY and FYNNEI. V gave up 2 bases and J gave up 2 bases; unmatched junction bases: 6. There are 17 residues in the CDR3. Using reference TRBV2 and TRBJ2-3 for the parts outside the CDR3, the full variable domain is EPEVTQTPSHQVTQMGQEVILRCVPISNHLYFYWYRQILGQKVEFLVSFYNNEISEKSEIFDDQFSVERPDGSNFTLKIRSTKLEDSAMYFCASSERASGGSTDTQYFGPGTRLTVL.

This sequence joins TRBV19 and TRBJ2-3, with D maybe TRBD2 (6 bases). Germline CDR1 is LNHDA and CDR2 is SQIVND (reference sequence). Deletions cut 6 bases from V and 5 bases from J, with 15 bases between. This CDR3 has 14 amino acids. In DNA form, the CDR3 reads TGTGCCAGTAGACCCGGCGGAGGGATAGATACGCAGTATTTT. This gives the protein CASRPGGGIDTQYF.

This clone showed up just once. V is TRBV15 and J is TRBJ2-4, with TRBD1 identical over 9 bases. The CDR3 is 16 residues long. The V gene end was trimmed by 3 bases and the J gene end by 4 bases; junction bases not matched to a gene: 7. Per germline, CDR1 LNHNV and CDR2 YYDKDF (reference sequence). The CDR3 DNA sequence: TGTGCCACCAGCAGGGCCGGGACAGGGATGAAAAACATTCAGTACTTC. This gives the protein CATSRAGTGMKNIQYF.

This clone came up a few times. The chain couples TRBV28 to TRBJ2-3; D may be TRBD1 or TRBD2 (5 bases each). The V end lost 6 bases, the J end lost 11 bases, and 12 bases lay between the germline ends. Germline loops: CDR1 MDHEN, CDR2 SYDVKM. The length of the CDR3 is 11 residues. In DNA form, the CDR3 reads TGTGCCAGCAGAATGAGGGGTGGGCAGTATTTT. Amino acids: CASRMRGGQYF.

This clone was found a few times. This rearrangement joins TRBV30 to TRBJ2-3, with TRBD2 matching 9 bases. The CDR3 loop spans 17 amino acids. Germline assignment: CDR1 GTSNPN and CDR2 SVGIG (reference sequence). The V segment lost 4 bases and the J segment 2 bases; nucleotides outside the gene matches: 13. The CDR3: CAWKGGSGGPFTDTQYF. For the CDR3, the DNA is TGTGCCTGGAAGGGGGGTAGCGGGGGTCCTTTCACAGATACGCAGTATTTT.

This chain's CDR3 is CASGLKTWDRISYEQYF. CDR3 DNA: TGTGCTAGTGGTTTGAAGACCTGGGACAGAATCTCCTACGAGCAGTACTTC. The chain recombines TRBV12-5 with TRBJ2-7; 7 bases align to TRBD1. CDR3 length equals 17 residues. V shed 2 bases and J 0 bases; nucleotides not matched to a gene: 10. Germline assignment: CDR1 LGHNT and CDR2 FRNRAP.

CDR3 region: CASSSGQRGEKLFF. The CDR3 coding sequence is TGCGCCAGCAGCTCTGGACAGCGGGGGGAAAAACTGTTTTTT. The chain employs TRBV5-1 and TRBJ1-4, with a weak D call TRBD1 (6 bases). In germline, CDR1 is SGHRS, CDR2 YFSETQ. The V end lost 3 bases, the J end lost 8 bases, and 14 bases lay between the germline ends. CDR3 length: 14 residues.

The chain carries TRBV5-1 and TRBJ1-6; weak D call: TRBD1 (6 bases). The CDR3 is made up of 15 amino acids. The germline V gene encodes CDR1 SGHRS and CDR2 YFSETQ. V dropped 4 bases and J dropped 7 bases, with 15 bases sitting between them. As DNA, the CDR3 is TGCGCCAGCAGCCTGACAGGAGATAGGAATTCACCCCTCCACTTT. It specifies CASSLTGDRNSPLHF.

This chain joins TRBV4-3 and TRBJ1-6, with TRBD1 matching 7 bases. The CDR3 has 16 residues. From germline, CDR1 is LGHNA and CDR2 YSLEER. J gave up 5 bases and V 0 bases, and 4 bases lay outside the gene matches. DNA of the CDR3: TGCGCCAGCAGCCAAGATCCCAGGGGGAATAATTCACCCCTCCACTTT. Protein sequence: CASSQDPRGNNSPLHF.

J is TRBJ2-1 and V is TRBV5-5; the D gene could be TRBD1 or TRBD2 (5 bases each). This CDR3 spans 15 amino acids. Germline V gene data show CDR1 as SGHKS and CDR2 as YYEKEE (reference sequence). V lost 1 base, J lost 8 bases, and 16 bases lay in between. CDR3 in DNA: TGTGCCAGCAGCTTGCTCCGGGGACCGGCGGATGAGCAGTTCTTC. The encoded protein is CASSLLRGPADEQFF.

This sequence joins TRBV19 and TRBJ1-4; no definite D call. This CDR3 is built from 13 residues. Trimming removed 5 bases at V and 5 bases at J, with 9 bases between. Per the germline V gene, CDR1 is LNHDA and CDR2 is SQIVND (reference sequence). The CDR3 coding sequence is TGTGCCAGTAGTGTCAGGAGGAATGAAAAACTGTTTTTT. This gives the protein CASSVRRNEKLFF.

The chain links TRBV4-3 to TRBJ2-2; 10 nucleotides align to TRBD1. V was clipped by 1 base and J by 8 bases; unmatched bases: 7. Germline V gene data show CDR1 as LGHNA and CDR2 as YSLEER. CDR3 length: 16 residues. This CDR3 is CASSQATGGARGELFF. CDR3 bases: TGCGCCAGCAGCCAAGCGACAGGGGGCGCAAGGGGGGAGCTGTTTTTT.

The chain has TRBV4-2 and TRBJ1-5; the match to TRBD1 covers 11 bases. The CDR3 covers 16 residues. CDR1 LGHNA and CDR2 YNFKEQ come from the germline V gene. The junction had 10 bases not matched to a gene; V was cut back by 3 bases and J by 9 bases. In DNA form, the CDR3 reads TGTGCCAGCAGCCAGGGACAGGGGGTACCCCGAGGGCCCCAGCATTTT. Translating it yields CASSQGQGVPRGPQHF.

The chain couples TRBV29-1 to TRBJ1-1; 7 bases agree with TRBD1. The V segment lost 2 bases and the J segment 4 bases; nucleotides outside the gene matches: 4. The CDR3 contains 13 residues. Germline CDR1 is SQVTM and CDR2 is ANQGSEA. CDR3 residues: CSVERQGITEAFF. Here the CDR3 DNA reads TGCAGCGTTGAAAGACAGGGTATCACTGAAGCTTTCTTT. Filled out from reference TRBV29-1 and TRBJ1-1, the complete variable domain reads SAVISQKPSRDICQRGTSLTIQCQVDSQVTMMFWYRQQPGQSLTLIATANQGSEATYESGFVIDKFPISRPNLTFSTLTVSNMSPEDSSIYLCSVERQGITEAFFGQGTRLTVV.

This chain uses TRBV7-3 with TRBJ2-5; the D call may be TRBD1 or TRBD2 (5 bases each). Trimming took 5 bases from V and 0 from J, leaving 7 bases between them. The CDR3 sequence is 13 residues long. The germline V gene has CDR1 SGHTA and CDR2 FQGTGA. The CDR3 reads CASSLGHQETQYF. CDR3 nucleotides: TGTGCCAGCAGCCTGGGACACCAAGAGACCCAGTACTTC.

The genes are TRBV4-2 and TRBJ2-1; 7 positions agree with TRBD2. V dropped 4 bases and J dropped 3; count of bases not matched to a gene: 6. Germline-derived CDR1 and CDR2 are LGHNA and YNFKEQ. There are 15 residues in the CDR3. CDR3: CASSPGGTNYNEQFF. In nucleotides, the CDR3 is TGTGCCAGCAGCCCCGGCGGGACTAACTACAATGAGCAGTTCTTC.

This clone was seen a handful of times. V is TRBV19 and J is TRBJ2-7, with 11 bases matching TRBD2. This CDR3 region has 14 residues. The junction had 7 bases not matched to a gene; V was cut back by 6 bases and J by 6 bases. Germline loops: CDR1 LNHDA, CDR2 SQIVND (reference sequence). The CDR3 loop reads CASSPLAGALEQYF. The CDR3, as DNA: TGTGCCAGTAGCCCACTAGCGGGAGCACTCGAGCAGTACTTC. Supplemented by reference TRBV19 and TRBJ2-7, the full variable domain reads DGGITQSPKYLFRKEGQNVTLSCEQNLNHDAMYWYRQDPGQGLRLIYYSQIVNDFQKGDIAEGYSVSREKKESFPLTVTSAQKNPTAFYLCASSPLAGALEQYFGPGTRLTVT.

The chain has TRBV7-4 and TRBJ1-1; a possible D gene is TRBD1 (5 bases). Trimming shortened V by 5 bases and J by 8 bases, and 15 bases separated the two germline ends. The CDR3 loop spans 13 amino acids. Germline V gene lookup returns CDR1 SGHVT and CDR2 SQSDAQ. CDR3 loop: CASSPPRQSEAFF. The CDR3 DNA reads TGTGCCAGCAGCCCCCCGAGACAGTCAGAAGCTTTCTTT. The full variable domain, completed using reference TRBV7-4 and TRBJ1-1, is GAGVSQSPRYKVAKRGRDVALRCDSISGHVTLYWYRQTLGQGSEVLTYSQSDAQRDKSGRPSGRFSAERPERSVSTLKIQRTEQGDSAVYLCASSPPRQSEAFFGQGTRLTVV.

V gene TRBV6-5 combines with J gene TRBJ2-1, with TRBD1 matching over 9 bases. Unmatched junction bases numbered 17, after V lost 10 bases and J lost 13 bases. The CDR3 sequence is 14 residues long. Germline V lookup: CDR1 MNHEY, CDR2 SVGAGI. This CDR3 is CATRRGSQGALQFF. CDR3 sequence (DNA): TGTGCCACCCGCAGGGGATCACAGGGGGCATTACAGTTCTTC.